The rows below give T cell receptor beta chains drawn from one sample of a study of T cell responses to AZD1222 COVID-19 vaccine. Clones were sequenced by immunoSEQ multiplex PCR, and TCRdb holds only the in-frame ones, with some missing. The sample has around 120,000 clones; more than 75% are singletons. Material: peripheral blood, obtained on day 0 of AZD1222 vaccination. The receptors derive from an adult in good health. CDR3s include the opening cysteine and the closing phenylalanine or tryptophan. The D gene is left open where the match is weak. Expanded clones get a size class; other rows say once, few or many, or leave the size out.

D gene	J gene	clone size	V gene	CDR3 DNA	CDR3 protein
-	TRBJ2-7	-	TRBV12-3/TRBV12-4	TGTGCCAGCAGTTTAGCACAGTCCTACGAGCAGTACTTC	CASSLAQSYEQYF
-	TRBJ1-2	-	TRBV11-2	TGTGCCAGCAGCACCAGGCTCTACTATGGCTACACCTTC	CASSTRLYYGYTF
TRBD2	TRBJ2-5	-	TRBV5-6	TGTGCCAGCAGCTTGAAGCTAGCGGGGGGAGAGACCCAGTACTTC	CASSLKLAGGETQYF
-	TRBJ1-1	-	TRBV7-8	TGTGCCAGCGGGACCGGACCGAACACTGAAGCTTTCTTT	CASGTGPNTEAFF
TRBD2	TRBJ2-1	-	TRBV13	TGTGCCAGCAGCGTCAGCGGGACGGGGGACAATGAGCAGTTCTTC	CASSVSGTGDNEQFF
-	TRBJ2-5	-	TRBV2	TGTGCCAGCAGTGACGGGCAGGGGACCCAAGAGACCCAGTACTTC	CASSDGQGTQETQYF
TRBD2	TRBJ2-7	-	TRBV3-1/TRBV3-2	TGTGCCAGCAGCCTCTCTAGCGGGGGGGTATTAGAGCAGTACTTC	CASSLSSGGVLEQYF
TRBD1	TRBJ1-3	-	TRBV27	TGTGCCAGCAGTCTACTGGGACAGGGGTTCGGTGGAAACACCATATATTTT	CASSLLGQGFGGNTIYF
-	TRBJ2-3	-	TRBV5-1	TGCGCCAGCAGCTTGGCCGGTCGGGAAGGTGGGACAGATACGCAGTATTTT	CASSLAGREGGTDTQYF
-	TRBJ1-1	-	TRBV19	TGTGCCAGCCGAACAGGGAACACTGAAGCTTTCTTT	CASRTGNTEAFF
TRBD1	TRBJ2-3	-	TRBV18	TGTGCCAGCTCACCAGGGACAGGGACCACAGATACGCAGTATTTT	CASSPGTGTTDTQYF
-	TRBJ1-5	-	TRBV28	TGTGCCAGCTTCCCGACAGGCCCCAATCAGCCCCAGCATTTT	CASFPTGPNQPQHF
TRBD1	TRBJ1-2	-	TRBV2	TGTGCCAGCGGGACAGGCTATGGCTACACCTTC	CASGTGYGYTF
-	TRBJ1-6	-	TRBV10-1	TGCGCCAGCAGTGAGTCGTCAGGAGCCCTACCGGCCCTCCACTTT	CASSESSGALPALHF
-	TRBJ2-1	-	TRBV27	TGTGCCAGCAGCCCTCGCTCCGCATACAATGAGCAGTTCTTC	CASSPRSAYNEQFF
TRBD2	TRBJ2-5	few	TRBV19	TGTGCCAGTAGTCAGTTAGGACTAGCGGGAGGACCACAAGAGACCCAGTACTTC	CASSQLGLAGGPQETQYF
TRBD2	TRBJ2-5	-	TRBV5-4	TGTGCCAGCAGCTCTGGCGGAGCGGGGAGGTCGGAGACCCAGTACTTC	CASSSGGAGRSETQYF
TRBD2	TRBJ2-7	-	TRBV6-5	TGTGCCAGCAGTTACAGGCGGGAGAACGAGCAGTACTTC	CASSYRRENEQYF
-	TRBJ1-1	-	TRBV4-2	TGTGCCAGCAGCCAAGATGGGGGCCAGGGTAAGACTGAAGCTTTCTTT	CASSQDGGQGKTEAFF
TRBD1	TRBJ1-4	-	TRBV7-8	TGTGCCAGCAGCCTGAGCTGGGGGACAGGGGAAGAAAAACTGTTTTTT	CASSLSWGTGEEKLFF
TRBD2	TRBJ2-5	-	TRBV5-1	TGCGCCAGCAGACCCCTTTTGGGCGGGGGAGGTCAAAGCGAGACCCAGTACTTC	CASRPLLGGGGQSETQYF
-	TRBJ1-4	-	TRBV2	TGTGCCAGCAATGACCGCCTGAATGAAAAACTGTTTTTT	CASNDRLNEKLFF
TRBD1	TRBJ1-5	-	TRBV19	TGTGCCAGTAGTATAGTGACAGGGAATAGCAATCAGCCCCAGCATTTT	CASSIVTGNSNQPQHF
-	TRBJ1-1	-	TRBV28	TGTGCCAGCAGCACCCCCGTCTCTAGGGGGAACACTGAAGCTTTCTTT	CASSTPVSRGNTEAFF
-	TRBJ1-2	-	TRBV20-1	TGCAGTGCTGGTGCAGGGTCAGCGGCCTATGGCTACACCTTC	CSAGAGSAAYGYTF
TRBD2	TRBJ2-5	-	TRBV5-1	TGCGCCAGCAGCCGCGGGGGGGCGGAGACCCAGTACTTC	CASSRGGAETQYF
TRBD2	TRBJ2-5	-	TRBV5-1	TGCGCCAGCTCCCTGGGGACTAGCGTACAAGAGACCCAGTACTTC	CASSLGTSVQETQYF
-	TRBJ1-4	-	TRBV18	TGTGCCAGCTCACCAGGGGTGGTTACTAATGAAAAACTGTTTTTT	CASSPGVVTNEKLFF